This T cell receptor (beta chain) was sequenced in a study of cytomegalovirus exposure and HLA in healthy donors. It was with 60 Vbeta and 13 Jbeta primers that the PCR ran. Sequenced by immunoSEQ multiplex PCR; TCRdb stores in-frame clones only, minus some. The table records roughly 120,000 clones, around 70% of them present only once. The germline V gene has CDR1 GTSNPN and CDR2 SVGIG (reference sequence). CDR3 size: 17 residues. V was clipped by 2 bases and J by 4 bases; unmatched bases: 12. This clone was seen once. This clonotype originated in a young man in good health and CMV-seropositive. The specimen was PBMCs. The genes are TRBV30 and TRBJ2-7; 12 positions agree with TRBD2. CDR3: CAWSRWRASGGAYEQYF. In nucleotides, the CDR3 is TGTGCCTGGAGTCGCTGGAGGGCTAGCGGGGGGGCTTACGAGCAGTACTTC.